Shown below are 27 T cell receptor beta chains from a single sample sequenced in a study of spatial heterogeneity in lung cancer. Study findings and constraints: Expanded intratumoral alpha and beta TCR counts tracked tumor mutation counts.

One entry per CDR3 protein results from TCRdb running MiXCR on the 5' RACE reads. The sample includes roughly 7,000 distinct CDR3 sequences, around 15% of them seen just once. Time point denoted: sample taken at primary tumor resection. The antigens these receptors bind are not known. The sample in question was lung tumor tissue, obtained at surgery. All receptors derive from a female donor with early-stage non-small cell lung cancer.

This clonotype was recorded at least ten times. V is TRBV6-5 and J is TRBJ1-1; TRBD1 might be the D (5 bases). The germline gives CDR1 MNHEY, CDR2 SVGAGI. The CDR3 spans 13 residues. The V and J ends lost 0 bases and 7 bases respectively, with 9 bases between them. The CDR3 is CASSYSTGGEAFF. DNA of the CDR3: TGTGCCAGCAGTTACTCGACGGGGGGTGAAGCTTTCTTT.

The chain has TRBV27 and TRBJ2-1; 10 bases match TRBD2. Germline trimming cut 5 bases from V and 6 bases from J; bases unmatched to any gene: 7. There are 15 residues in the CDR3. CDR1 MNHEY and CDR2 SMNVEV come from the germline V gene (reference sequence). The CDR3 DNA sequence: TGTGCCAGCAGTCTCACTAGCGGGGCGGGCAATGAGCAGTTCTTC. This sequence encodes CASSLTSGAGNEQFF.

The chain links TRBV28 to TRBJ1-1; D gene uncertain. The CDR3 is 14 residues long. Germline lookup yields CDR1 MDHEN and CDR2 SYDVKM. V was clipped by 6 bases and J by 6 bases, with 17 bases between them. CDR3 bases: TGTGCCAGCAGCCCGGACCTCGCCCGATCTGAAGCTTTCTTT. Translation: CASSPDLARSEAFF.

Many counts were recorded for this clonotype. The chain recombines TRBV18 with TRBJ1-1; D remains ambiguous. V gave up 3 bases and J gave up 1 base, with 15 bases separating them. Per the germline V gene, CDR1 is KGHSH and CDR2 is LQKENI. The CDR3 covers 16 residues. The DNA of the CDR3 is TGTGCCAGCTCACCCCTAACCTCGCAGGCGAACACTGAAGCTTTCTTT. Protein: CASSPLTSQANTEAFF.

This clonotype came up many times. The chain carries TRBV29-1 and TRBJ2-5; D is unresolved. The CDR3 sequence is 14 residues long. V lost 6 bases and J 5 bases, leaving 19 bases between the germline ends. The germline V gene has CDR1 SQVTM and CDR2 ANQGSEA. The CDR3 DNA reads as TGCAGCGTATCCGACGATGGGGTTCGGGAGACCCAGTACTTC. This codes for CSVSDDGVRETQYF.

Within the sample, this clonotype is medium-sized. The CDR3 protein is CASSYSYGSLGPQHF. As DNA, the CDR3 is TGTGCCAGCAGTTACTCTTACGGGTCCTTAGGGCCCCAGCATTTT. The V call is TRBV6-2 or TRBV6-3, the J call TRBJ1-5; D gene uncertain. CDR1 MNHEY and CDR2 SVGEGT come from the germline V gene. The CDR3 is 15 amino acids. Trimming left V 0 bases short and J 9 bases short, with 15 bases between.

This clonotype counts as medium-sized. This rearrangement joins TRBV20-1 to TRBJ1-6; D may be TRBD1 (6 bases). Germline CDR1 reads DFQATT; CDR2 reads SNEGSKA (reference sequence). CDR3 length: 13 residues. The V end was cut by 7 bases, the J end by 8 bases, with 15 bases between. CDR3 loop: CSVQTGRDSPLHF. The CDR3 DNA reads TGCAGTGTCCAGACAGGAAGGGATTCACCCCTCCACTTT.

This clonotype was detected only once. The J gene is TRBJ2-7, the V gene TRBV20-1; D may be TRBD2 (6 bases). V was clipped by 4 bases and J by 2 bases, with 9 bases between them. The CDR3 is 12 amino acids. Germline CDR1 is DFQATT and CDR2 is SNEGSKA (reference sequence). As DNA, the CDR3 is TGCAGTGCTATGGGGGGTCCCTACGAGCAGTACTTC. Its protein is CSAMGGPYEQYF.

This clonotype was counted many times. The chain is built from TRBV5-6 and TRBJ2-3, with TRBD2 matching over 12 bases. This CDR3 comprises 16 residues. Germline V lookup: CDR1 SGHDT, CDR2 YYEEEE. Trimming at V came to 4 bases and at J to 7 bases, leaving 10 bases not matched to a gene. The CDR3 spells CASSLRPSGGAYTQYF. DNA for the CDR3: TGTGCCAGCAGCCTGAGGCCTAGCGGGGGGGCCTATACGCAGTATTTT.

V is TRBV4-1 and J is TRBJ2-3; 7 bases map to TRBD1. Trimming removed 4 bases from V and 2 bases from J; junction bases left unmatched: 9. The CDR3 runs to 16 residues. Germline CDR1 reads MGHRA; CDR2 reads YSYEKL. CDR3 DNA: TGCGCCAGCAGCCCCCTACGGGACAGAGACACAGATACGCAGTATTTT. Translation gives CASSPLRDRDTDTQYF.

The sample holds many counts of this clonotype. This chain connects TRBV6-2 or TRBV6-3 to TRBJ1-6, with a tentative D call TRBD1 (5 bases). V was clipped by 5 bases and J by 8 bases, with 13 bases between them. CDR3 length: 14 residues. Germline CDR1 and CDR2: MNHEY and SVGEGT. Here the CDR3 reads CASSDGQGDSPLHF. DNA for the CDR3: TGTGCCAGCAGTGACGGGCAGGGTGATTCACCCCTCCACTTT.

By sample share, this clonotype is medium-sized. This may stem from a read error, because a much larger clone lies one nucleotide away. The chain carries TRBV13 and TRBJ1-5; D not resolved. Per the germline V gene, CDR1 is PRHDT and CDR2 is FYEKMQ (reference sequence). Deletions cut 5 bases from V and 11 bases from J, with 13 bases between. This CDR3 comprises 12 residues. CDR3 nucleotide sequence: TGTGCCAGCAGCCCACCCGGTGGGTCCCAGCATTTT. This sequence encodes CASSPPGGSQHF. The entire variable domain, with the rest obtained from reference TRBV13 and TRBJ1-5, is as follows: AAGVIQSPRHLIKEKRETATLKCYPIPRHDTVYWYQQGPGQDPQFLISFYEKMQSDKGSIPDRFSAQQFSDYHSELNMSSLELGDSALYFCASSPPGGSQHFGDGTRLSIL.

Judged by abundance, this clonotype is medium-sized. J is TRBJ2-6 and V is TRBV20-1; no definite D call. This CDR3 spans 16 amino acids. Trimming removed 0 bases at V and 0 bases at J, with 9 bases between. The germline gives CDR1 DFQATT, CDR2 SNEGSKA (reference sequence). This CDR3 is CSARDRELSGANVLTF. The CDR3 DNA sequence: TGCAGTGCTAGAGATCGAGAGCTCTCTGGGGCCAACGTCCTGACTTTC.

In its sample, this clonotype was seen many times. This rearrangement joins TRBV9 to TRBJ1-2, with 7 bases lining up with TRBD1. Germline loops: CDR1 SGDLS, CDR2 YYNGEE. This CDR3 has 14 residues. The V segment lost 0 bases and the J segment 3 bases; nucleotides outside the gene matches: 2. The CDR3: CASSVGGGDYGYTF. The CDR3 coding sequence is TGTGCCAGCAGCGTAGGAGGGGGCGACTATGGCTACACCTTC. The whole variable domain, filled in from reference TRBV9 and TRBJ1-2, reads DSGVTQTPKHLITATGQRVTLRCSPRSGDLSVYWYQQSLDQGLQFLIQYYNGEERAKGNILERFSAQQFPDLHSELNLSSLELGDSALYFCASSVGGGDYGYTFGSGTRLTVV.

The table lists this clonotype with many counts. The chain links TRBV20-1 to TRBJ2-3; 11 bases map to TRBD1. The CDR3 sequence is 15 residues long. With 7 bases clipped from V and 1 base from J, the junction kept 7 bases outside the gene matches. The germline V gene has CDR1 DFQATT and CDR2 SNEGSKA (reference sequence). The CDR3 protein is CSGVGQGEGTDTQYF. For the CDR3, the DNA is TGCAGTGGTGTGGGACAGGGGGAAGGCACAGATACGCAGTATTTT.

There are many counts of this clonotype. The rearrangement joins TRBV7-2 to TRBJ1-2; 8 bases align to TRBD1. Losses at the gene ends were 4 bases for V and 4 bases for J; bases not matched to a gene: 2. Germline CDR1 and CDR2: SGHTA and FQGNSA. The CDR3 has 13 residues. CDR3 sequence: CASSSDRAYGYTF. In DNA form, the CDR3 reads TGTGCCAGCAGCTCGGACAGGGCCTATGGCTACACCTTC. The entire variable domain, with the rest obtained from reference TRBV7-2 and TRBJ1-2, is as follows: GAGVSQSPSNKVTEKGKDVELRCDPISGHTALYWYRQSLGQGLEFLIYFQGNSAPDKSGLPSDRFSAERTGGSVSTLTIQRTQQEDSAVYLCASSSDRAYGYTFGSGTRLTVV.

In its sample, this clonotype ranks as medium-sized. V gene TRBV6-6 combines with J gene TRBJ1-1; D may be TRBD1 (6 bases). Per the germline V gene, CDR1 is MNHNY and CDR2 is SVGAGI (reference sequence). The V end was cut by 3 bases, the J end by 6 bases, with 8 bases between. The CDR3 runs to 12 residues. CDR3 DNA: TGTGCCAGCAGTTATCGGACAGCTGAAGCTTTCTTT. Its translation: CASSYRTAEAFF.

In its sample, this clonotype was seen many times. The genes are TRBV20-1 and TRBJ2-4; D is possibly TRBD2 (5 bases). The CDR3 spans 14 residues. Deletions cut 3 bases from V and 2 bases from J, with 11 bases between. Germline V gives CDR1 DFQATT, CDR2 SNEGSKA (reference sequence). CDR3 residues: CSARARLTKNIQYF. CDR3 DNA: TGCAGTGCTAGGGCTAGACTAACCAAAAACATTCAGTACTTC.

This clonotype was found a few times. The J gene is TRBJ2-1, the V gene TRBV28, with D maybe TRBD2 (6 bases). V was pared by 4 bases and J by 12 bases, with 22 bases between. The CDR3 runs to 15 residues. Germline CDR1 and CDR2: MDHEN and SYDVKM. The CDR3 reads CASSSPSLRGPRQFF. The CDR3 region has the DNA TGTGCCAGCAGTTCCCCATCCCTGCGGGGCCCTAGGCAGTTCTTC.

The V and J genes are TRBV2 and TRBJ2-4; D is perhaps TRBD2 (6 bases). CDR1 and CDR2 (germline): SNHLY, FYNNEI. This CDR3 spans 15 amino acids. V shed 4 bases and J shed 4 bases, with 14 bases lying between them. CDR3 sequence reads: CASSVTGVGKNIQYF. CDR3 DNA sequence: TGTGCCAGCAGTGTGACGGGGGTCGGAAAAAACATTCAGTACTTC.

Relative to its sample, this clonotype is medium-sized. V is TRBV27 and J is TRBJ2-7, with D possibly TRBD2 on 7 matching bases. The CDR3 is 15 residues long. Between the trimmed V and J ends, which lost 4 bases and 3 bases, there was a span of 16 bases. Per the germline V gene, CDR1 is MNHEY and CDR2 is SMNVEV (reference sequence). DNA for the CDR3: TGTGCCAGCAGTTCTACCACAGGGAGGGGCTACGAGCAGTACTTC. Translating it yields CASSSTTGRGYEQYF.

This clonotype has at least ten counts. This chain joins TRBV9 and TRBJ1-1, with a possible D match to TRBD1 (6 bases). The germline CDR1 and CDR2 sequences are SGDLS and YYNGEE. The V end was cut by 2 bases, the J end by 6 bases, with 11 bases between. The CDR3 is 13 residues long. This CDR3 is CASSVQQGSEAFF. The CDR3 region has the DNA TGTGCCAGCAGCGTCCAACAGGGATCTGAAGCTTTCTTT.

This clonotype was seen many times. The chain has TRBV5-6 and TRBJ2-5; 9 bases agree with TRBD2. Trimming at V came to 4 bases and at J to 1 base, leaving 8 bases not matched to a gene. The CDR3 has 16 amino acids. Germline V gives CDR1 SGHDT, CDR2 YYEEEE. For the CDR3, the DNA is TGTGCCAGCAGCCTGACTGGGCGGGGGGGCCAAGAGACCCAGTACTTC. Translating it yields CASSLTGRGGQETQYF.

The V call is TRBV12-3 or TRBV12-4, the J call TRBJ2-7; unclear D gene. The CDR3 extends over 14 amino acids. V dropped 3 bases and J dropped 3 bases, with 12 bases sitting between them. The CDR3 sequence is CASSFLGRLYEQYF. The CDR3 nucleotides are TGTGCCAGCAGTTTCCTTGGACGCCTCTACGAGCAGTACTTC.

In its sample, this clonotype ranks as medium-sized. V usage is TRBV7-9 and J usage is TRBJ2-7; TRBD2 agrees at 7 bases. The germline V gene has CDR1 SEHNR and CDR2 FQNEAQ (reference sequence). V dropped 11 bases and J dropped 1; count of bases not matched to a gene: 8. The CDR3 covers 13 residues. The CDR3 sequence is CAVGGKSSYEQYF. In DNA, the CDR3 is TGTGCCGTCGGGGGGAAGTCATCCTACGAGCAGTACTTC.

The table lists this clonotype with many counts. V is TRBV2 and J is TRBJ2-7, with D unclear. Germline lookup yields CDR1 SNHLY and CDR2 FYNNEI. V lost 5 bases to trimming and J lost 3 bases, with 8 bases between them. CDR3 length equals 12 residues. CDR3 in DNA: TGTGCCAGCAGTCCTGGGATCTACGAGCAGTACTTC. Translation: CASSPGIYEQYF.

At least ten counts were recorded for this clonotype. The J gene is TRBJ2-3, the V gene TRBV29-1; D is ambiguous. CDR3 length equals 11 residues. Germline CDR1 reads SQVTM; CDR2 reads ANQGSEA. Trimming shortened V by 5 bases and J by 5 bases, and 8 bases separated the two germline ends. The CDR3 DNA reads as TGCAGCGTTTTTGGGTTAGATACGCAGTATTTT. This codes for CSVFGLDTQYF.